What follows is one T cell receptor beta chain and its context. What it binds is not known. Only CD45RO-negative cells positively selected for CCR7 counted as naive CD8 cells, so terminally differentiated effector memory CD45RA+ cells were excluded. The record originates from a study of shared clonotypes between healthy human individuals. Whole-study findings and limits: Having only a few donors restricted how much genetic and exposure-history diversity was captured.

V shed 5 bases, J shed 3 bases, and the junction held 6 bases outside the gene matches. Per the germline V gene, CDR1 is PRHDT and CDR2 is FYEKMQ (reference sequence). CDR3 length equals 16 residues. Clones were sequenced by immunoSEQ multiplex PCR, and TCRdb holds only the in-frame ones, with some missing. The sample consists of about 580,000 clones, 98% of them appearing once. The origin of this receptor is a man aged 30-40 years in good health. The V gene is TRBV13, the J gene TRBJ2-7; 14 nucleotides agree with TRBD2. Sequences were obtained from naive CD8+ T cells sorted from blood. CDR3 nucleotides: TGTGCCAGCAGCACCGGAGGGACTAGCGGGAGCTACGAGCAGTACTTC. This codes for CASSTGGTSGSYEQYF.